The 22 T cell receptor beta chains in this list originate from one sample, sequenced in a study of siplizumab effects on memory and regulatory T cells. Profiling relied on immunoSEQ multiplex PCR, and the TCRdb table lists in-frame clones only, not all of them. The top ten hold around 6.5% of the sample, which has over 85,000 clones, 80% to 95% seen once. Sequenced material: CD8+ T cells sorted from blood. Receptors originate from a human donor in good health.

This clone was recorded only once. The V and J genes are TRBV15 and TRBJ2-7; 12 bases align to TRBD2. The CDR3 is made up of 16 amino acids. J was trimmed by 2 bases and V by 0 bases; bases with no gene match: 2. Germline V CDR1 and CDR2: LNHNV, YYDKDF (reference sequence). In DNA form, the CDR3 reads TGTGCCACCAGCAGAGAAGGACTAGCGGGGACCTACGAGCAGTACTTC. Translation: CATSREGLAGTYEQYF.

The rearrangement joins TRBV27 to TRBJ1-5; a weak D match, TRBD1 (5 bases). The V end was cut by 3 bases, the J end by 0 bases, with 6 bases between. Germline loops: CDR1 MNHEY, CDR2 SMNVEV (reference sequence). The CDR3 consists of 14 residues. CDR3 sequence reads: CASSLGDSNQPQHF. The CDR3 nucleotides are TGTGCCAGCAGTTTGGGGGATAGCAATCAGCCCCAGCATTTT.

This clone was picked up one time. CDR3 amino acids: CASSLLLTGMNTEAFF. In DNA, the CDR3 is TGTGCCAGCAGCTTGCTCCTAACAGGAATGAACACTGAAGCTTTCTTT. V and J are TRBV5-4 and TRBJ1-1; possibly TRBD1 for D (5 bases). The CDR3 sequence is 16 residues long. V lost 1 base, J lost 0 bases, and 13 bases lay in between. Germline CDR1 is SGHNT and CDR2 is YYREEE (reference sequence).

The V gene is TRBV5-6, the J gene TRBJ2-7; D unclear. The CDR3 runs 15 residues. The germline V gene has CDR1 SGHDT and CDR2 YYEEEE. Trimming removed 0 bases from V and 0 bases from J, with 10 bases in between. CDR3: CASSLGLSSSYEQYF. Written as DNA, the CDR3 is TGTGCCAGCAGCTTGGGGCTTTCGAGCTCCTACGAGCAGTACTTC.

V is TRBV30 and J is TRBJ2-1; D remains unclear. The germline V gene encodes CDR1 GTSNPN and CDR2 SVGIG (reference sequence). Trimming pared 0 bases from V and 7 bases from J, leaving 7 bases between. The CDR3 length is 12 residues. The CDR3 DNA reads as TGTGCCTGGAGTGTGAGCATAAATGAGCAGTTCTTC. Translating gives CAWSVSINEQFF.

This clone was seen only once. The chain is built from TRBV5-6 and TRBJ2-5; no reliable D call. The germline V and J ends were trimmed by 3 bases and 4 bases, with 22 bases remaining between them. The germline gives CDR1 SGHDT, CDR2 YYEEEE. This CDR3 comprises 17 residues. The CDR3 DNA is TGTGCCAGCAGCTCAATTAGACTCGTTGAGCCGGGAGAGACCCAGTACTTC. Its protein is CASSSIRLVEPGETQYF.

The CDR3 DNA reads as TGCAGCGTTGATGGGAACGGAGACACAGATACGCAGTATTTT. Residues: CSVDGNGDTDTQYF. The genes are TRBV29-1 and TRBJ2-3; D unresolved. V was pared by 3 bases and J by 2 bases, with 12 bases between. The CDR3 has 14 amino acids. The germline V gene has CDR1 SQVTM and CDR2 ANQGSEA.

This chain joins TRBV7-3 and TRBJ2-1; TRBD2 aligns across 13 bases. There are 16 residues in the CDR3. V lost 6 bases and J lost 5; bases outside the gene matches: 7. Germline assignment: CDR1 SGHTA and CDR2 FQGTGA. CDR3 nucleotide sequence: TGTGCCAGCAGTCGGACCGGACTAGCGGGGGACAATGAGCAGTTCTTC. This gives the protein CASSRTGLAGDNEQFF.

This clone was observed a few times. The V and J genes are TRBV9 and TRBJ1-1; the match to TRBD1 covers 8 bases. Germline values: CDR1 SGDLS, CDR2 YYNGEE. CDR3 length: 16 amino acids. V trimming: 0 bases; J trimming: 2 bases; junction bases outside the gene matches: 6. The CDR3 loop reads CASSVGEGTGNTEAFF. DNA of the CDR3: TGTGCCAGCAGCGTAGGTGAAGGGACAGGCAACACTGAAGCTTTCTTT.

Concerning this clone itself: One end of the junction fails to match germline, which may point to a read error. This CDR3 is also generated by other DNA sequences in the sample. The V gene is TRBV4-2, the J gene TRBJ2-7, with D possibly being TRBD1 (6 bases). Germline values: CDR1 LGHNA, CDR2 YNFKEQ. This CDR3 comprises 15 residues. CDR3 nucleotide sequence: TGTGCTAGCAGTCAAGAGGTGGGGGCTGCGTCCGAGCAGTACTTC. It is translated as CASSQEVGAASEQYF.

A single count supports this clone. The chain's CDR3 is CASFMNTEAFF. CDR3 bases: TGTGCCAGTTTCATGAACACTGAAGCTTTCTTT. The chain is built from TRBV19 and TRBJ1-1, with D unresolved. CDR1 and CDR2 from the germline V gene are LNHDA and SQIVND (reference sequence). V was shortened by 8 bases and J by 0 bases, with 4 bases between the two germline ends. CDR3 length equals 11 residues.

The genes are TRBV14 and TRBJ2-1; D perhaps matches TRBD2 (5 bases). V shed 8 bases and J shed 6 bases, with 17 bases lying between them. CDR1 is SGHDN and CDR2 is FVKESK in the germline V gene. This CDR3 region has 14 residues. This chain's CDR3 is CASWESGFVNEQFF. CDR3 sequence (DNA): TGTGCCAGCTGGGAGAGCGGTTTTGTCAATGAGCAGTTCTTC. The full variable domain, its missing parts supplied by reference TRBV14 and TRBJ2-1, is EAGVTQFPSHSVIEKGQTVTLRCDPISGHDNLYWYRRVMGKEIKFLLHFVKESKQDESGMPNNRFLAERTGGTYSTLKVQPAELEDSGVYFCASWESGFVNEQFFGPGTRLTVL.

The J gene is TRBJ1-1, the V gene TRBV19; weak D call: TRBD1 (6 bases). The CDR3 spans 16 residues. Germline V gives CDR1 LNHDA, CDR2 SQIVND (reference sequence). Trimming took off 4 bases at V and 0 bases at J, with 15 bases between the two ends. CDR3 sequence (DNA): TGTGCCAGTAGTAGGGGACCGGGACAACTGAACACTGAAGCTTTCTTT. Residues: CASSRGPGQLNTEAFF.

The rearrangement links TRBV7-3 to TRBJ2-1; TRBD2 agrees at 11 bases. J gave up 5 bases and V 3 bases, and 0 bases lay outside the gene matches. Germline CDR1 is SGHTA and CDR2 is FQGTGA. This CDR3 has 14 residues. This CDR3 reads CASSLGLADNEQFF. CDR3 in DNA: TGTGCCAGCAGCTTGGGACTAGCGGACAATGAGCAGTTCTTC.

J is TRBJ1-1 and V is TRBV4-1; D is ambiguous. Trimming took 6 bases from V and 1 from J, leaving 9 bases between them. The length of the CDR3 is 13 residues. The V gene's germline CDR1 is MGHRA and CDR2 YSYEKL. CDR3: CASSVGRNTEAFF. The CDR3 DNA is TGCGCCAGCAGTGTAGGTCGGAACACTGAAGCTTTCTTT.

The chain recombines TRBV6-5 with TRBJ2-7; 11 bases map to TRBD2. Germline lookup yields CDR1 MNHEY and CDR2 SVGAGI. This CDR3 is built from 14 residues. V lost 5 bases, J lost 3 bases, and 3 bases stayed unmatched. CDR3 in amino acids: CASSPGLAGYEQYF. DNA of the CDR3: TGTGCCAGCAGTCCCGGACTAGCGGGCTACGAGCAGTACTTC.

The chain employs TRBV2 and TRBJ2-1; possible D gene TRBD2, 6 bases. In germline, CDR1 is SNHLY, CDR2 FYNNEI. V lost 7 bases and J 1 base, leaving 14 bases between the germline ends. The CDR3 consists of 15 residues. The CDR3 DNA reads TGTGCCAGCAATGAGCCTCGGGAGTCCTACAATGAGCAGTTCTTC. Protein: CASNEPRESYNEQFF.

V is TRBV9 and J is TRBJ2-1; 8 positions match TRBD1. CDR3 size: 15 residues. Germline trimming cut 4 bases from V and 5 bases from J; bases unmatched to any gene: 8. The V gene's germline CDR1 is SGDLS and CDR2 YYNGEE. The CDR3 sequence: CASSPSGTGNNEQFF. CDR3 sequence (DNA): TGTGCCAGCAGCCCAAGTGGGACAGGTAACAATGAGCAGTTCTTC.

The chain combines TRBV5-1 with TRBJ2-7; 12 nucleotides align to TRBD2. V lost 0 bases and J lost 6; bases outside the gene matches: 10. The CDR3 runs 17 residues. Germline V gene data show CDR1 as SGHRS and CDR2 as YFSETQ. The CDR3 sequence is CASSLVASGRGYREQYF. DNA for the CDR3: TGCGCCAGCAGCTTGGTTGCTAGCGGGAGGGGTTACCGCGAGCAGTACTTC.

J is TRBJ2-5 and V is TRBV7-8; 11 positions agree with TRBD2. This CDR3 has 18 amino acids. V dropped 6 bases and J dropped 5; count of bases not matched to a gene: 17. Germline assignment: CDR1 SGHVS and CDR2 FQNEAQ. The CDR3 sequence is CASRETGTSGSLWETQYF. The CDR3 nucleotides read TGTGCCAGCAGAGAAACAGGAACTAGCGGGAGTTTATGGGAGACCCAGTACTTC.

This chain links TRBV6-6 with TRBJ1-1, with D possibly being TRBD1 (5 bases). The CDR3 spans 15 residues. V was shortened by 10 bases and J by 0 bases, with 18 bases between the two germline ends. Germline CDR1 and CDR2: MNHNY and SVGAGI (reference sequence). CDR3 DNA sequence: TGTGCCACCACATACGGGGGGGAGTTGAACACTGAAGCTTTCTTT. It yields the protein CATTYGGELNTEAFF.

This chain joins TRBV5-6 and TRBJ2-5, with unresolved D. The J call may be mistaken, given a closer DNA end match to TRBJ2-7. Germline CDR1 reads SGHDT; CDR2 reads YYEEEE. This CDR3 has 12 amino acids. CDR3 loop: CASSREGYEQYF. CDR3 bases: TGTGCCAGCAGCCGCGAAGGCTACGAGCAGTACTTC.